Reported below is one T cell receptor (beta chain). Primers: 60 Vbeta forward and 13 Jbeta reverse. Sequenced by immunoSEQ multiplex PCR; TCRdb stores in-frame clones only, minus some. The sample has some 160,000 clones; around four fifths are singletons. The data are from a study of cytomegalovirus exposure and HLA in healthy donors. The CDR3 length is 13 residues. Germline V gene lookup returns CDR1 SQVTM and CDR2 ANQGSEA. V lost 6 bases and J 0 bases, leaving 10 bases between the germline ends. The chain carries TRBV29-1 and TRBJ2-3; tentatively, D is TRBD1 (5 bases). The receptor was derived from a boy aged 2-9 years in good health and CMV-seronegative. The sequenced material came from PBMCs. CDR3 loop: CSVLTESTDTQYF. The CDR3 DNA reads as TGCAGCGTCCTGACAGAAAGCACAGATACGCAGTATTTT.